Listed here is a single T cell receptor beta chain. Sequenced by immunoSEQ multiplex PCR; TCRdb stores in-frame clones only, minus some. The sample yields 440,000 or so clones, about 90% seen once. Documented treatment: around 19 received Ad26.COV2.S at low or high dose, single or two shots; roughly five received placebo; per-sample allocation not given. Each sample was drawn 63 days after the first injection (of vaccine or placebo). The data belong to a study of Ad26.COV2.S vaccination and SARS-CoV-2 variants. Trimming took off 5 bases at V and 6 bases at J, with 19 bases between the two ends. The CDR3 is made up of 15 amino acids. Germline V gene lookup returns CDR1 GTSNPN and CDR2 SVGIG (reference sequence).

V usage is TRBV30 and J usage is TRBJ2-2; the D gene could be TRBD1 or TRBD2 (5 bases each). This TCR derives from a person between 18 and 65 years old who received the Ad26.COV2.S COVID-19 vaccine or a placebo. The material sequenced was peripheral blood, taken in a trial of Ad26.COV2.S vaccine versus placebo. As DNA, the CDR3 is TGTGCCTGGGAAATCAGTAGAGGGGTCCCCGGGGAGCTGTTTTTT. Residues: CAWEISRGVPGELFF.